This T cell receptor (beta chain) came from a study of T-cell reconstitution after alpha-beta-depleted transplantation in children. Study-level points and caveats: Roughly two months post-transplant, alpha-beta T cells reportedly originated from several hundred graft clones that had expanded. Newly produced T cells mostly accounted for T-cell counts and diversity one year post-transplant. Day-60 TCRbeta diversity that was high in some patients was derived from surviving recipient T cells and thymic progenitors.

On this clonotype: Its antigen is as yet unknown.

Unique molecular identifiers were built into the TCRbeta library. TCRdb processed the PCR reads anew with MiXCR; each CDR3 protein has one entry. The sample has approximately 300,000 distinct CDR3 sequences; around 9.1% are singletons. The sequenced sample was PBMCs, obtained before TCRalphabeta/CD19-depleted stem cell transplant. The sequence came from a boy under two years old with acute myeloid leukemia, due to receive a stem cell transplant.

The CDR3 nucleotides read TGTGCCAGCAGTTACTCGGGAACGATGAACACTGAAGCTTTCTTT. Translating gives CASSYSGTMNTEAFF. The chain combines TRBV6-5 with TRBJ1-1, with no clear D. The CDR3 totals 15 residues. The germline V gene has CDR1 MNHEY and CDR2 SVGAGI. Trimming took 0 bases from V and 0 from J, leaving 8 bases between them.